Below are 26 T cell receptor beta chains sequenced from a single sample in a study of response to subunit inactivated influenza vaccine. TCRdb ran MiXCR on the RT-PCR reads and lists one entry per CDR3 protein. The table shows more than 500,000 distinct CDR3 sequences, with about 11% occurring only once. These data were also filed under a second study, of T cells expressing NK-cell markers. That report notes: The cDNA for TCR beta came from 5'RACE template switching with UMIs.

Source: PBMCs from blood, taken on the day of vaccination. These receptor sequences come from a man between 45 and 60 years old who received an inactivated influenza vaccine.

The chain combines TRBV15 with TRBJ2-3; D is ambiguous. V lost 8 bases, J lost 2 bases, and 11 bases lay in between. CDR3 length: 13 amino acids. Looked up from germline, CDR1 is LNHNV and CDR2 is YYDKDF (reference sequence). As DNA, the CDR3 is TGTGCCACCGCCCGGCGCCCCACAGATACGCAGTATTTT. This gives the protein CATARRPTDTQYF. The variable domain in full, completed from reference TRBV15 and TRBJ2-3, reads DAMVIQNPRYQVTQFGKPVTLSCSQTLNHNVMYWYQQKSSQAPKLLFHYYDKDFNNEADTPDNFQSRRPNTSFCFLDIRSPGLGDTAMYLCATARRPTDTQYFGPGTRLTVL.

The J gene is TRBJ1-6, the V gene TRBV12-3 or TRBV12-4; perhaps TRBD1 as D (5 bases). Trimming took off 4 bases at V and 7 bases at J, with 14 bases between the two ends. This CDR3 comprises 15 residues. CDR3 in amino acids: CASSSPRGLNSPLHF. The CDR3, as DNA: TGTGCCAGCAGTTCCCCGCGGGGCCTCAATTCACCCCTCCACTTT.

The chain uses TRBV13 and TRBJ1-6; D is unresolved. The CDR3 runs 16 residues. V lost 5 bases to trimming and J lost 7 bases, with 18 bases between them. CDR1 and CDR2 from the germline V gene are PRHDT and FYEKMQ (reference sequence). The CDR3 spells CASSAFRTGVNSPLHF. DNA of the CDR3: TGTGCCAGCAGCGCCTTCAGGACTGGGGTGAATTCACCCCTCCACTTT.

The rearrangement uses TRBV5-1 and TRBJ2-2; weak D call: TRBD1 (6 bases). Germline CDR1 SGHRS, CDR2 YFSETQ. V lost 4 bases and J 4 bases, leaving 14 bases between the germline ends. This CDR3 region has 15 residues. The CDR3 loop reads CASSPSGVATGELFF. The CDR3 DNA follows: TGCGCCAGCAGCCCCTCAGGGGTGGCCACCGGGGAGCTGTTTTTT.

This clonotype was found a few times. This rearrangement joins TRBV20-1 to TRBJ2-7, with D unclear. Trimming cost V 5 bases and J 2 bases, with 13 bases left between them. Germline values: CDR1 DFQATT, CDR2 SNEGSKA (reference sequence). The CDR3 is made up of 13 amino acids. CDR3 amino acids: CSAYGKTPYEQYF. In DNA, the CDR3 is TGCAGTGCTTATGGAAAAACGCCCTACGAGCAGTACTTC.

This clonotype was counted between two and nine times. The gene calls are TRBV11-1 and TRBJ2-1; possibly TRBD1 or TRBD2 for D (5 bases each). V lost 2 bases, J lost 5 bases, and 16 bases lay in between. This CDR3 region has 16 residues. CDR1 SGHAT and CDR2 FQDESV come from the germline V gene (reference sequence). Here the CDR3 DNA reads TGTGCCAGCAGCTTACCCCGGGACCCAATAAACAATGAGCAGTTCTTC. As protein: CASSLPRDPINNEQFF. The full variable domain, with the rest looked up from reference TRBV11-1 and TRBJ2-1, is EAEVAQSPRYKITEKSQAVAFWCDPISGHATLYWYRQILGQGPELLVQFQDESVVDDSQLPKDRFSAERLKGVDSTLKIQPAELGDSAMYLCASSLPRDPINNEQFFGPGTRLTVL.

This chain connects TRBV27 to TRBJ2-1; 9 bases align to TRBD2. The germline gives CDR1 MNHEY, CDR2 SMNVEV (reference sequence). This CDR3 is 16 amino acids long. J was trimmed by 8 bases and V by 5 bases; bases with no gene match: 13. CDR3 loop: CASSPQGLAGSYEQFF. The DNA of the CDR3 is TGTGCCAGCAGTCCACAGGGGCTAGCGGGAAGCTATGAGCAGTTCTTC.

This chain uses TRBV6-1 with TRBJ1-2; D call uncertain. Trimming cost V 4 bases and J 2 bases, with 17 bases left between them. Germline CDR1 reads MNHNS; CDR2 reads SASEGT. The CDR3 has 16 residues. The CDR3 region has the DNA TGTGCCAGCAGTGGGGCCGGAGGGAACGTGAACTATGGCTACACCTTC. Translated, it gives CASSGAGGNVNYGYTF.

This clonotype was recorded a few times. The chain combines TRBV5-1 with TRBJ1-1, with D uncertain. The length of the CDR3 is 15 residues. Per the germline V gene, CDR1 is SGHRS and CDR2 is YFSETQ. V lost 0 bases to trimming and J lost 5 bases, with 14 bases between them. For the CDR3, the DNA is TGCGCCAGCAGCTTGGAGCCGCTTAAGGGTACTGAAGCTTTCTTT. Encoded protein: CASSLEPLKGTEAFF.

The table lists this clonotype with many counts. The chain uses TRBV6-2 or TRBV6-3 and TRBJ2-7; 8 nucleotides line up with TRBD2. The CDR3 totals 18 residues. Germline trimming cut 5 bases from V and 7 bases from J; bases unmatched to any gene: 22. Germline loops: CDR1 MNHEY, CDR2 SVGEGT. The CDR3 DNA reads TGTGCCAGCAGTCCCGGCCTCCTGAAACTAGCGGCCCCACTTGAGCAGTACTTC. As protein: CASSPGLLKLAAPLEQYF.

The J gene is TRBJ2-3, the V gene TRBV12-3 or TRBV12-4; TRBD2 aligns across 11 bases. CDR3 length: 15 amino acids. V shed 4 bases, J shed 2 bases, and the junction held 2 bases outside the gene matches. CDR3 nucleotides: TGTGCCAGCAGTTCGACTAGCGGGGTCACAGATACGCAGTATTTT. This codes for CASSSTSGVTDTQYF.

This clonotype was seen a handful of times. The chain uses TRBV7-2 and TRBJ2-7; 8 bases map to TRBD2. The germline gives CDR1 SGHTA, CDR2 FQGNSA. The trim removed 5 bases at V and 2 bases at J, leaving 8 bases unmatched. The CDR3 is 15 residues long. The CDR3 protein is CASSPSSGFAYEQYF. CDR3 in DNA: TGTGCCAGCAGCCCTTCTAGCGGGTTCGCCTACGAGCAGTACTTC.

The J gene is TRBJ1-1, the V gene TRBV12-3 or TRBV12-4, with no clear D. The CDR3 extends over 14 amino acids. V lost 1 base to trimming and J lost 1 base, with 7 bases between them. CDR3 coding DNA: TGTGCCAGCAGTTTAGGGCAGTCGAACACTGAAGCTTTCTTT. It translates to CASSLGQSNTEAFF.

There are many counts of this clonotype. The genes are TRBV11-2 and TRBJ2-1, with 8 bases aligning to TRBD2. Unmatched junction bases numbered 10, after V lost 1 base and J lost 2 bases. The CDR3 spans 18 residues. Germline V gene lookup returns CDR1 SGHAT and CDR2 FQNNGV. CDR3 protein: CASSLVWMGAGAYNEQFF. The CDR3 bases are TGTGCCAGCAGCTTAGTGTGGATGGGAGCGGGGGCCTACAATGAGCAGTTCTTC.

The chain recombines TRBV5-4 with TRBJ1-6; no definite D call. V was pared by 4 bases and J by 3 bases, with 17 bases between. The CDR3 contains 17 residues. In germline, CDR1 is SGHNT, CDR2 YYREEE (reference sequence). CDR3 in amino acids: CASSLSRSADYNSPLHF. CDR3 nucleotide sequence: TGTGCCAGCAGCCTCTCCCGTTCGGCAGACTATAATTCACCCCTCCACTTT. The full variable domain, with the rest looked up from reference TRBV5-4 and TRBJ1-6, is ETGVTQSPTHLIKTRGQQVTLRCSSQSGHNTVSWYQQALGQGPQFIFQYYREEENGRGNFPPRFSGLQFPNYSSELNVNALELDDSALYLCASSLSRSADYNSPLHFGNGTRLTVT.

V gene TRBV5-1 combines with J gene TRBJ2-1; weak D call: TRBD2 (5 bases). The V end lost 1 base, the J end lost 2 bases, and 10 bases lay between the germline ends. From germline, CDR1 is SGHRS and CDR2 YFSETQ. CDR3 length: 15 amino acids. CDR3 sequence: CASSLRMTTYNEQFF. CDR3 coding DNA: TGCGCCAGCAGCTTGAGGATGACTACCTACAATGAGCAGTTCTTC.

The chain combines TRBV30 with TRBJ1-4; TRBD1 might be the D (5 bases). Germline assignment: CDR1 GTSNPN and CDR2 SVGIG (reference sequence). CDR3 size: 13 residues. The germline V and J ends were trimmed by 5 bases and 8 bases, with 15 bases remaining between them. The CDR3 DNA reads as TGTGCCTGGGGGGCGGGACGCCTGGAAAAACTGTTTTTT. Its protein is CAWGAGRLEKLFF.

Concerning this clonotype itself: Germline and junction disagree at one end, which may indicate a read error. The chain combines TRBV12-3 or TRBV12-4 with TRBJ2-5, with D perhaps assigned TRBD1 or TRBD2 (5 bases each). The CDR3 contains 13 residues. CDR3 bases: TGTGCCAGCACCCCGTGGGACCAAGAGACCCAGTCCTTC. Protein product: CASTPWDQETQSF.

This clonotype was recorded at least ten times. This chain uses TRBV6-1 with TRBJ1-2; the match to TRBD1 covers 10 bases. Per germline, CDR1 MNHNS and CDR2 SASEGT. Trimming removed 6 bases from V and 8 bases from J; junction bases left unmatched: 9. The CDR3 is 14 residues long. The CDR3 DNA follows: TGTGCCAGCAGCTCCGGGACAGGGGCTTGGGGCTACACCTTC. Translation: CASSSGTGAWGYTF.

The chain joins TRBV7-9 to TRBJ2-7, with TRBD2 identical over 9 bases. The CDR3 length is 14 residues. V was clipped by 5 bases and J by 9 bases; unmatched bases: 11. Germline CDR1 is SEHNR and CDR2 is FQNEAQ (reference sequence). The CDR3 DNA follows: TGTGCCAGCAGCGCTAGCGGGGAGGGATTTGGGCAGTACTTC. The encoded protein is CASSASGEGFGQYF.

CDR3 bases: TGTGCCAGCAGTGAAGCGAGCGGGGGGAACAATGAGCAGTTCTTC. This encodes CASSEASGGNNEQFF. The chain uses TRBV2 and TRBJ2-1, with 9 nucleotides matching TRBD2. Germline values: CDR1 SNHLY, CDR2 FYNNEI. The CDR3 runs 15 residues. With 0 bases clipped from V and 5 bases from J, the junction kept 2 bases outside the gene matches.

Concerning this clonotype itself: With a much larger clone just one base away, this may be a read error. The rearrangement links TRBV5-5 to TRBJ2-1; D gene unclear. CDR1 and CDR2 (germline): SGHKS, YYEKEE (reference sequence). CDR3 length: 15 amino acids. The CDR3 region has the DNA TGTGCCAGCAGCCCAATTACTGGGTACTACAATGGGCAGTTCTTC. Its translation is CASSPITGYYNGQFF. Looking up the rest from reference TRBV5-5 and TRBJ2-1 gives the full variable domain: DAGVTQSPTHLIKTRGQQVTLRCSPISGHKSVSWYQQVLGQGPQFIFQYYEKEERGRGNFPDRFSARQFPNYSSELNVNALLLGDSALYLCASSPITGYYNGQFFGPGTRLTVL.

Note on this clonotype: In this CDR3 the conserved last residue, phenylalanine or tryptophan, is missing, so a read error is likely. The CDR3 reads CSVYEGSGYTV. The CDR3 DNA follows: TGCAGCGTTTATGAAGGGAGTGGCTACACCGTC. This chain joins TRBV29-1 and TRBJ1-2; D remains ambiguous. The CDR3 has 11 amino acids. V lost 5 bases and J 7 bases, leaving 11 bases between the germline ends. Germline V CDR1 and CDR2: SQVTM, ANQGSEA.

This clonotype was observed a few times. The chain combines TRBV29-1 with TRBJ1-2; D may be TRBD1 (5 bases). V lost 0 bases and J lost 3, with 8 bases in between. The germline gives CDR1 SQVTM, CDR2 ANQGSEA. This CDR3 spans 13 amino acids. The CDR3, as DNA: TGCAGCGTTGAAGATGTCAGGGACTATGGCTACACCTTC. Its protein product is CSVEDVRDYGYTF.

This sequence joins TRBV12-3 or TRBV12-4 and TRBJ2-7, with D perhaps given as TRBD1 or TRBD2 (6 bases each). V lost 4 bases and J 0 bases, leaving 13 bases between the germline ends. The CDR3 has 15 amino acids. The CDR3 spells CASSWGAGSSYEQYF. The CDR3 DNA reads TGTGCCAGCAGTTGGGGGGCGGGAAGCTCCTACGAGCAGTACTTC.

The genes are TRBV20-1 and TRBJ2-7; D possibly corresponds to TRBD2 (5 bases). CDR3 length: 14 amino acids. Germline lookup yields CDR1 DFQATT and CDR2 SNEGSKA (reference sequence). V was pared by 3 bases and J by 2 bases, with 14 bases between. CDR3 DNA sequence: TGCAGTGCTAGTCGAGGAGGCAATACCTACGAGCAGTACTTC. Translation gives CSASRGGNTYEQYF.